Sequencing of this T cell receptor beta chain was carried out in a study of shared clonotypes between healthy human individuals. Study as a whole: Three CD4 naive, three CD4 memory, two CD8 naive and one CD8 memory plate were used per donor.

Clones were read by immunoSEQ multiplex PCR, and TCRdb kept only the in-frame ones, dropping some. The sample has about 1.5 million clones, 95% to 99% seen once; the top ten hold about 0.45%. General study points: In a handful of donors, around 5% of naive CD4 clonotypes appeared in common. All-four-donor shared clonotypes had higher generation probabilities than non-shared clonotypes did.

This clone was found once. Antigen unknown. V shed 6 bases and J shed 0 bases, with 6 bases lying between them. CDR1 and CDR2 from the germline V gene are SQVTM and ANQGSEA. The CDR3 extends over 13 amino acids. The V and J genes are TRBV29-1 and TRBJ2-6; D unclear. The sequencing input was naive CD4+ T cells sorted from blood. Described subset: CD45RA+ positively selected. This TCR was recovered from a man aged 25 to 45 in good health. The CDR3: CSVRISGANVLTF. The CDR3 region has the DNA TGCAGCGTGAGGATCTCTGGGGCCAACGTCCTGACTTTC.